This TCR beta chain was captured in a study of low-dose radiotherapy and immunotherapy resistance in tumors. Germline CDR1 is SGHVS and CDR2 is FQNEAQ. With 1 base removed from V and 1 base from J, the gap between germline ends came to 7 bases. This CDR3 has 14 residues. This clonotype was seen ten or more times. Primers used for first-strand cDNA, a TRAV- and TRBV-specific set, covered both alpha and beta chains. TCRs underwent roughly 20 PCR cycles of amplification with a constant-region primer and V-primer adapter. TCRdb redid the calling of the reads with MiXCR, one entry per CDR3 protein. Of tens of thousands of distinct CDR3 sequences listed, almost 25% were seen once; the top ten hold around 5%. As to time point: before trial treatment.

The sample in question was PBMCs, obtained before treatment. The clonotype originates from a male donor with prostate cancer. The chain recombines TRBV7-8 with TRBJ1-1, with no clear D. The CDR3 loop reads CASSLGAPNTEAFF. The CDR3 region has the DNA TGTGCCAGCAGCTTAGGGGCCCCGAACACTGAAGCTTTCTTT.